This T cell receptor beta chain is from a study of Graves' ophthalmopathy and Graves' hyperthyroidism. CDR1 is SQVTM, CDR2 ANQGSEA, per germline. The CDR3 runs 15 residues. Scientists amplified the TCR beta CDR3 regions from RNA transcripts. The library came from an HTBI-primed first-round RT-PCR and a second-round multiplex PCR. TCRdb reprocessed the multiplex PCR reads via MiXCR and lists one record per CDR3 protein. Of 660,000 or so distinct CDR3 sequences in the sample, approximately 39% were seen once. Comments on this clonotype: Possible read error: a much larger clone is one base away.

V is TRBV29-1 and J is TRBJ2-2; the D gene could be TRBD1 or TRBD2 (7 bases each). Sequenced material: peripheral blood. The sequence was obtained from an adult man with Graves' ophthalmopathy. CDR3 sequence (DNA): TGCAGCGTTGACCTCCTGGCAGGGGGGGTAGGGGGGCTGTTTTTT. Translating it yields CSVDLLAGGVGGLFF.